Many counts were recorded for the clone carrying this T cell receptor (beta chain). No antigen is known for it. One entry per CDR3 protein results from TCRdb running MiXCR on the multiplex PCR reads. Among about 130,000 distinct CDR3 sequences listed, around 20% were seen once. These data come from a study of breast tumors, draining lymph nodes, adjacent tissues. The lymph nodes were axillary draining lymph nodes from breast cancer patients. Study results and caveats: Tumors had less TCR diversity than lymph nodes, more than nontumor tissue.

This CDR3 spans 13 amino acids. From germline, CDR1 is KGHSH and CDR2 LQKENI. The V gene lost 3 bases and the J gene lost 5 bases, with 10 bases spanning the gap. Sample: axillary lymph node tissue. The chain has TRBV18 and TRBJ2-5; D possibly uses TRBD1 or TRBD2 (6 bases each). The clonotype originates from a female donor with breast cancer. Some clones in this sample may be carry-over from other donors' samples. The CDR3 DNA sequence: TGTGCCAGCTCACCCCAGGGGAGGGAGACCCAGTACTTC. It yields the protein CASSPQGRETQYF.